The next 32 T cell receptor beta chains were all read from a single sample in a study of T cells after yellow fever vaccination. Using its own MiXCR run on the 5' RACE reads, TCRdb lists one record per CDR3 protein. Among about 260,000 distinct CDR3 sequences listed, about an eighth were seen once. Sequencing used CD4+ T cells sorted from PBMCs, obtained 45 days after the yellow fever booster vaccination. The receptors originated from a young man who received the YFV17D yellow fever vaccine.

This rearrangement joins TRBV5-1 to TRBJ2-1; no firm D call. Germline V CDR1 and CDR2: SGHRS, YFSETQ. Trimming removed 1 base from V and 5 bases from J, with 4 bases in between. The CDR3 runs 12 residues. The DNA for the CDR3 is TGCGCCAGCAGCTTGTACAACAATGAGCAGTTCTTC. Protein product: CASSLYNNEQFF.

The gene calls are TRBV20-1 and TRBJ2-7; 9 bases match TRBD2. The CDR3 has 15 amino acids. CDR1 is DFQATT and CDR2 is SNEGSKA in the germline V gene (reference sequence). J lost 4 bases, V lost 5 bases, and 12 bases had no gene match. The CDR3 coding sequence is TGCAGTGCTTCTTCCACTAGCGGGCGAATGTACGAGCAGTACTTC. Encoded protein: CSASSTSGRMYEQYF.

Many counts were recorded for this clonotype. The chain links TRBV20-1 to TRBJ1-1; a weak D match, TRBD1 (5 bases). The CDR3 is made up of 14 amino acids. Germline CDR1 reads DFQATT; CDR2 reads SNEGSKA (reference sequence). The V end was cut by 1 base, the J end by 3 bases, with 12 bases between. CDR3 sequence (DNA): TGCAGTGCTAGAGGCAGGGAACGATACACTGAAGCTTTCTTT. It yields the protein CSARGRERYTEAFF.

Comment on this clonotype: A clone one base away is much larger, so this may be a read error. V is TRBV5-1 and J is TRBJ2-4; D tentatively fits TRBD1 or TRBD2 (5 bases each). V was trimmed by 5 bases and J by 0 bases, leaving 18 bases between them. Germline V CDR1 and CDR2: SGHRS, YFSETQ. The CDR3 spans 17 residues. The CDR3 region is CASRPRDGSLAKNIQYF. In DNA, the CDR3 is TGCGCCAGCAGACCCCGGGACGGTTCACTAGCCAAAAACATTCAGTACTTC.

V and J are TRBV28 and TRBJ2-5, with a tentative D call TRBD2 (5 bases). The CDR3 has 14 residues. CDR1 and CDR2 from the germline V gene are MDHEN and SYDVKM. V dropped 3 bases and J dropped 3 bases, with 11 bases sitting between them. The DNA of the CDR3 is TGTGCCAGCAGTTTTGGTCGGCGGGAAGAGACCCAGTACTTC. Protein sequence: CASSFGRREETQYF.

This clonotype came up a few times. The chain has TRBV11-2 and TRBJ2-3; D may correspond to TRBD1 or TRBD2 (5 bases each). Germline-derived CDR1 and CDR2 are SGHAT and FQNNGV. The CDR3 is made up of 16 amino acids. The germline V and J ends were trimmed by 0 bases and 4 bases, with 14 bases remaining between them. In DNA, the CDR3 is TGTGCCAGCAGCTTAGATTCCCGTCAGGGAGCAGATACGCAGTATTTT. Its protein is CASSLDSRQGADTQYF.

The rearrangement links TRBV7-9 to TRBJ1-6; D is unresolved. The CDR3 covers 13 residues. V lost 4 bases to trimming and J lost 7 bases, with 8 bases between them. CDR1 is SEHNR, CDR2 FQNEAQ, per germline (reference sequence). The CDR3 here is CASSSGGNSPLHF. The CDR3 bases are TGTGCCAGCAGCTCAGGCGGAAATTCACCCCTCCACTTT.

V gene TRBV27 combines with J gene TRBJ2-7, with a weak D call TRBD2 (5 bases). Trimming removed 11 bases at V and 2 bases at J, with 22 bases between. The CDR3 sequence is 15 residues long. CDR1 MNHEY and CDR2 SMNVEV come from the germline V gene (reference sequence). CDR3 in amino acids: CASRRTVQSTYEQYF. CDR3 nucleotides: TGTGCCTCACGACGGACTGTACAGTCTACCTACGAGCAGTACTTC.

This clonotype was recorded a few times. The V and J genes are TRBV28 and TRBJ1-5; D is uncertain. Germline CDR1 is MDHEN and CDR2 is SYDVKM. V was trimmed by 3 bases and J by 10 bases, leaving 10 bases between them. The CDR3 extends over 12 amino acids. In DNA, the CDR3 is TGTGCCAGCAGTTTGAGCCGGAGCCCCCAGCATTTT. Encoded protein: CASSLSRSPQHF.

The chain combines TRBV7-8 with TRBJ2-2, with a tentative D call TRBD1 (5 bases). Trimming took off 2 bases at V and 3 bases at J, with 10 bases between the two ends. Germline V gene lookup returns CDR1 SGHVS and CDR2 FQNEAQ. CDR3 size: 15 residues. The DNA of the CDR3 is TGTGCCAGCAGCTTACAGGGTGTTTACACCGGGGAGCTGTTTTTT. This encodes CASSLQGVYTGELFF.

The genes are TRBV6-2 or TRBV6-3 and TRBJ2-1; 13 bases are shared with TRBD2. The CDR3 covers 14 residues. Germline assignment: CDR1 MNHEY and CDR2 SVGEGT. V trimming: 7 bases; J trimming: 7 bases; junction bases outside the gene matches: 4. The CDR3 sequence is CASTLTSGRNEQFF. CDR3 DNA sequence: TGTGCCAGCACCCTGACTAGCGGGAGGAATGAGCAGTTCTTC.

This rearrangement joins TRBV7-2 to TRBJ2-1; weak D call: TRBD2 (6 bases). Germline CDR1 is SGHTA and CDR2 is FQGNSA. Trimming shortened V by 0 bases and J by 1 base, and 16 bases separated the two germline ends. This CDR3 comprises 18 residues. The CDR3 region is CASSLAATGVRSYNEQFF. The CDR3 coding sequence is TGTGCCAGCAGCTTAGCGGCGACGGGAGTAAGGTCCTACAATGAGCAGTTCTTC.

A few counts support this clonotype. The chain uses TRBV7-9 and TRBJ2-3, with 11 bases aligning to TRBD1. Germline CDR1 is SEHNR and CDR2 is FQNEAQ (reference sequence). CDR3 size: 15 residues. V dropped 5 bases and J dropped 4; count of bases not matched to a gene: 5. CDR3 amino acids: CASSPGQGVADTQYF. The CDR3 DNA is TGTGCCAGCAGCCCGGGACAGGGGGTTGCAGATACGCAGTATTTT.

The V gene is TRBV29-1, the J gene TRBJ2-5; unclear D gene. The CDR3 is 12 residues long. The V gene lost 4 bases and the J gene lost 4 bases, with 10 bases spanning the gap. Germline CDR1 reads SQVTM; CDR2 reads ANQGSEA. The DNA of the CDR3 is TGCAGCGTTGTGAGGCGCCTAGAGACCCAGTACTTC. This gives the protein CSVVRRLETQYF.

V is TRBV12-3 or TRBV12-4 and J is TRBJ2-5, with TRBD1 identical over 7 bases. This CDR3 is built from 15 residues. V shed 6 bases, J shed 6 bases, and the junction held 13 bases outside the gene matches. CDR3 bases: TGTGCCAGCAGAATGACAGGGACGGAGGCTCAGACCCAGTACTTC. The encoded protein is CASRMTGTEAQTQYF.

This clonotype has more than one count but fewer than ten. The gene calls are TRBV12-3 or TRBV12-4 and TRBJ1-4; D may be TRBD1 (5 bases). The CDR3 loop spans 12 amino acids. Trimming stripped 6 bases from V and 8 bases from J, with 10 bases between. The CDR3 nucleotides read TGTGCCAGCAGGGGACCTTCGGAAAAACTGTTTTTT. This codes for CASRGPSEKLFF.

The chain uses TRBV27 and TRBJ1-2, with a weak D call TRBD1 (6 bases). Germline V gene data show CDR1 as MNHEY and CDR2 as SMNVEV (reference sequence). CDR3 length: 15 amino acids. Trimming removed 5 bases from V and 4 bases from J, with 17 bases in between. CDR3 nucleotides: TGTGCCAGCAGTCCCCTAGGACAGTCAGGCTATGGCTACACCTTC. Translating gives CASSPLGQSGYGYTF.

This clonotype was seen a few times. V usage is TRBV10-3 and J usage is TRBJ2-2; TRBD1 matches at 7 bases. The length of the CDR3 is 13 residues. Trimming at V came to 6 bases and at J to 6 bases, leaving 4 bases not matched to a gene. Germline values: CDR1 ENHRY, CDR2 SYGVKD. This CDR3 is CAISPQGAGELFF. Here the CDR3 DNA reads TGTGCCATCAGCCCCCAGGGGGCCGGGGAGCTGTTTTTT.

This clonotype was seen a few times. The chain uses TRBV7-2 and TRBJ2-7; perhaps D is TRBD1 or TRBD2 (5 bases each). The CDR3 is 12 amino acids. Trimming left V 6 bases short and J 5 bases short, with 11 bases between. Germline V lookup: CDR1 SGHTA, CDR2 FQGNSA. The CDR3 nucleotides are TGTGCCAGCAGGATAGGGACCAACGAGCAGTACTTC. Protein sequence: CASRIGTNEQYF.

This chain uses TRBV5-6 with TRBJ2-5, with D perhaps matching TRBD1 or TRBD2 (5 bases each). The ends were cut back, 1 base at V and 1 base at J, with 11 bases in the middle. The CDR3 runs 15 residues. CDR1 and CDR2 (germline): SGHDT, YYEEEE. The DNA of the CDR3 is TGTGCCAGCAGCTTGTCCGGGACCAGCCAAGAGACCCAGTACTTC. Translating it yields CASSLSGTSQETQYF.

This clonotype occurred a few times. The V gene is TRBV5-6, the J gene TRBJ2-2, with 7 nucleotides matching TRBD2. The ends lost 0 bases at V and 8 bases at J; junction bases unmatched: 4. The germline V gene encodes CDR1 SGHDT and CDR2 YYEEEE. The CDR3 length is 14 residues. CDR3 in amino acids: CASSLDRRGGELFF. The CDR3 nucleotides read TGTGCCAGCAGCTTGGACAGGCGGGGGGGGGAGCTGTTTTTT.

Ten or more counts support this clonotype. The CDR3 region is CASSLVADDTGELFF. DNA of the CDR3: TGCGCCAGCAGCTTGGTAGCGGATGACACCGGGGAGCTGTTTTTT. This chain joins TRBV5-1 and TRBJ2-2; tentatively, D is TRBD2 (6 bases). Per the germline V gene, CDR1 is SGHRS and CDR2 is YFSETQ. Trimming left V 0 bases short and J 3 bases short, with 9 bases between. CDR3 length equals 15 residues.

The chain is built from TRBV12-3 or TRBV12-4 and TRBJ2-2; D is uncertain. This CDR3 is 12 amino acids long. The ends were cut back, 3 bases at V and 6 bases at J, with 5 bases in the middle. CDR3 protein: CASSFIPGELFF. CDR3 nucleotide sequence: TGTGCCAGCAGTTTCATCCCCGGGGAGCTGTTTTTT.

In its sample, this clonotype was seen many times. This chain connects TRBV20-1 to TRBJ2-7; D perhaps matches TRBD2 (6 bases). The CDR3 is 11 amino acids. CDR1 is DFQATT, CDR2 SNEGSKA, per germline (reference sequence). V shed 6 bases and J shed 5 bases, with 11 bases lying between them. CDR3 in amino acids: CSATREDEQYF. The CDR3 DNA reads TGCAGTGCAACTAGGGAGGACGAGCAGTACTTC.

V and J are TRBV7-3 and TRBJ2-5; D possibly corresponds to TRBD1 (5 bases). This CDR3 has 12 amino acids. The V and J ends lost 1 base and 5 bases respectively, with 5 bases between them. In germline, CDR1 is SGHTA, CDR2 FQGTGA. Here the CDR3 DNA reads TGTGCCAGCAGCTTAAAGGGGGAGACCCAGTACTTC. It yields the protein CASSLKGETQYF.

The rearrangement uses TRBV3-1 and TRBJ2-1, with D hard to call. The V and J ends lost 1 base and 7 bases respectively, with 11 bases between them. The CDR3 is made up of 14 amino acids. Germline CDR1 LGHDT, CDR2 YNNKEL (reference sequence). The CDR3 DNA follows: TGTGCCAGCAGCCAAGGCACGGCTGCGAATGAGCAGTTCTTC. Amino acids: CASSQGTAANEQFF.

V and J are TRBV10-3 and TRBJ2-1; 9 positions match TRBD1. Germline V gene data show CDR1 as ENHRY and CDR2 as SYGVKD. The J segment lost 6 bases and the V segment lost 11 bases, leaving 5 bases of the junction unmatched. This CDR3 spans 12 amino acids. CDR3 DNA sequence: TGTGCCGTCCGACAGGGGGTCAATGAGCAGTTCTTC. This encodes CAVRQGVNEQFF.

J is TRBJ2-2 and V is TRBV7-2, with 10 bases lining up with TRBD2. This CDR3 is built from 16 residues. With 5 bases clipped from V and 5 bases from J, the junction kept 8 bases outside the gene matches. CDR1 and CDR2 from the germline V gene are SGHTA and FQGNSA. Here the CDR3 reads CASSRLAGVLTGELFF. The CDR3 nucleotides read TGTGCCAGCAGCCGTCTAGCGGGAGTTCTTACCGGGGAGCTGTTTTTT.

The gene calls are TRBV5-1 and TRBJ1-6, with 8 positions matching TRBD1. The germline gives CDR1 SGHRS, CDR2 YFSETQ. Trimming took 0 bases from V and 6 from J; bases not matched to a gene: 5. The CDR3 runs to 16 residues. Written as DNA, the CDR3 is TGCGCCAGCAGCTTGGACCTCGGACAGGGTAATTCACCCCTCCACTTT. This gives the protein CASSLDLGQGNSPLHF.

This clonotype was detected a few times. The chain links TRBV4-1 to TRBJ2-1; D unclear. This CDR3 has 13 amino acids. The V end was cut by 8 bases, the J end by 8 bases, with 16 bases between. Germline V gene lookup returns CDR1 MGHRA and CDR2 YSYEKL. The CDR3: CASGIDWNYEQFF. DNA for the CDR3: TGCGCCAGCGGAATAGATTGGAATTATGAGCAGTTCTTC.

The table lists this clonotype with a few counts. The V gene is TRBV7-9, the J gene TRBJ1-1; D not resolved. This CDR3 is 16 amino acids long. Trimming removed 5 bases at V and 5 bases at J, with 21 bases between. Germline V lookup: CDR1 SEHNR, CDR2 FQNEAQ (reference sequence). The CDR3 coding sequence is TGTGCCAGCAGCATAGGAGTGGGCACATCGGGTACTGAAGCTTTCTTT. It yields the protein CASSIGVGTSGTEAFF.

The chain employs TRBV24-1 and TRBJ2-7, with TRBD2 matching over 7 bases. Germline assignment: CDR1 KGHDR and CDR2 SFDVKD. Trimming at V came to 5 bases and at J to 3 bases, leaving 12 bases not matched to a gene. This CDR3 is 16 amino acids long. The CDR3 region is CATSVRGEEEGYEQYF. CDR3 sequence (DNA): TGTGCCACCAGTGTTCGGGGGGAAGAGGAGGGCTACGAGCAGTACTTC.